A selection of T cell receptor beta chains follows, all from one sample in a study of vaccination and CD4 T cells after COVID-19. TCRdb analysed the PCR reads with MiXCR anew, one entry per CDR3 protein. The table lists under 15,000 distinct CDR3 sequences, approximately 46% of them singletons. No antigens are known for them. Sequences were derived from CD4+ T cells from blood, cultured in vitro, sampled after SARS-CoV-2 vaccination. These receptor sequences come from a human donor who had recovered from COVID-19. Each CDR3 is given with its conserved first and last residue.

v_call: TRBV7-2; j_call: TRBJ2-5; cdr3_aa: CASSLMGTGGPETQYF
v_call: TRBV19; j_call: TRBJ2-1; cdr3_aa: CASSSLLAGFRDEQFF
v_call: TRBV7-2; j_call: TRBJ2-4; cdr3_aa: CASSLYGTMLAKNIQYF
v_call: TRBV6-5; j_call: TRBJ1-2; cdr3_aa: CASSYWSGRDNYGYTF
v_call: TRBV4-3; j_call: TRBJ2-5; cdr3_aa: CASSLGLAGGRETQYF
v_call: TRBV19; j_call: TRBJ1-5; cdr3_aa: CASSPDTGGNQPRHF
v_call: TRBV20-1; j_call: TRBJ2-7; cdr3_aa: CSSDAGQGTSEQYF
v_call: TRBV7-2; j_call: TRBJ1-2; cdr3_aa: CASSFRGINGYTF
v_call: TRBV24-1; j_call: TRBJ1-2; cdr3_aa: CATSDRRTGSVYTF
v_call: TRBV12-3/TRBV12-4; j_call: TRBJ2-1; cdr3_aa: CASSFSGEQFF
v_call: TRBV6-1; j_call: TRBJ2-7; cdr3_aa: CASSSRGGGARNEQYF
v_call: TRBV7-2; j_call: TRBJ2-3; cdr3_aa: CASSLRGGGTDTQYF
v_call: TRBV6-5; j_call: TRBJ2-5; cdr3_aa: CASSYEKGGTQYF
v_call: TRBV29-1; j_call: TRBJ2-2; cdr3_aa: CSARDTGELFF
v_call: TRBV11-2; j_call: -; cdr3_aa: CASSFGQVGNEQYF
v_call: TRBV20-1; j_call: TRBJ2-1; cdr3_aa: CSAAGTLGNEQFF
v_call: TRBV20-1; j_call: TRBJ2-2; cdr3_aa: CSASFSNTGELFF
v_call: TRBV20-1; j_call: TRBJ2-7; cdr3_aa: CSARTSGNSYEQYF
v_call: TRBV6-2/TRBV6-3; j_call: TRBJ2-1; cdr3_aa: CASSIIAGVNNEQFF
v_call: TRBV6-1; j_call: TRBJ2-1; cdr3_aa: CASRLGTSEVGEQFF
v_call: TRBV10-1; j_call: TRBJ2-3; cdr3_aa: CASSDPRRGTDTQYF
v_call: TRBV7-9; j_call: TRBJ2-3; cdr3_aa: CASSLEAGGDTDTQYF
v_call: TRBV15; j_call: TRBJ2-3; cdr3_aa: CATSRDLGGGATDTQYF
v_call: TRBV7-2; j_call: TRBJ2-4; cdr3_aa: CASSRPPPDIQYF
v_call: TRBV9; j_call: TRBJ2-5; cdr3_aa: CASSVGAGGSQYF
v_call: TRBV4-1; j_call: TRBJ2-5; cdr3_aa: CASSQGETSGRGETQYF
v_call: TRBV7-9; j_call: TRBJ2-3; cdr3_aa: CASSSGVGRESDTQYF
v_call: TRBV20-1; j_call: TRBJ2-2; cdr3_aa: CSAIYPGQGTGELFF
v_call: TRBV28; j_call: TRBJ2-7; cdr3_aa: CASSLGGPGLASEQYF